Listed below are T cell receptor beta chains from one sample, sequenced in a study of early T cells in non-severe SARS-CoV-2 infection. In TCRdb, the 5' RACE reads were re-called with MiXCR into one record per CDR3 protein. The sample holds around 40,000 distinct CDR3 sequences; 11% are singletons and the top ten take 20% to 25%. Source material: whole blood. The receptor set was obtained from an adult who was a healthcare worker with PCR-confirmed SARS-CoV-2 infection or an uninfected control (not recorded which). Each CDR3 is given with its conserved first and last residue. The D gene is left open where the match is weak. Where a row states a size, it is once, few, many or the class of an expanded clone; other rows omit it.

cdr3_nt cdr3_aa d_call clone_size j_call v_call
TGCAGCGTCCAGACCGGGGAGCTGTTTTTT CSVQTGELFF NA few TRBJ2-2 TRBV29-1
TGTGCCAGCTCACGGGGACAGGGGAGCTCTGGAAACACCATATATTTT CASSRGQGSSGNTIYF TRBD1 many TRBJ1-3 TRBV18
TGTGCCAGCAGTTTCAGGGGAGATGAAAAACTGTTTTTT CASSFRGDEKLFF NA few TRBJ1-4 TRBV12-3/TRBV12-4
TGCAGTGCTATGCGGCTGACAGGGAACACTGAAGCTTTCTTT CSAMRLTGNTEAFF NA many TRBJ1-1 TRBV20-1
TGTGCCAGCAGTTTATTGGGGGGCGAGCAGTACTTC CASSLLGGEQYF NA NA TRBJ2-7 TRBV28
TGTGCCAGGGGGTGTGGGTCCTACGAGCAGTACTTC CARGCGSYEQYF NA few TRBJ2-7 TRBV25-1
TGTGCCAGCAGCGTAGCCAAACAGCCCTCTGAAGCTTTCTTT CASSVAKQPSEAFF NA many TRBJ1-1 TRBV9
TGTGCCAGCAGTTACTCGAGATTAAGCTTAGCCAAAAACATTCAGTACTTC CASSYSRLSLAKNIQYF NA few TRBJ2-4 TRBV6-5
TGTGCCAGCAGTTACCGACAGGGGATCTACGAGCAGTACTTC CASSYRQGIYEQYF TRBD1 many TRBJ2-7 TRBV6-2/TRBV6-3
TGTGCCAGCAGCTTAGCGGGCGGGAGGGCCTACGAGCAGTACTTC CASSLAGGRAYEQYF TRBD2 many TRBJ2-7 TRBV7-2
TGTGCCAGCAGTTACTCGATTTTGCAGGAAGCTTTCTTT CASSYSILQEAFF NA many TRBJ1-1 TRBV6-2/TRBV6-3
TGTGCCAGCAGTCCAGGCTCCACGAGCTCCTACGAGCAGTACTTC CASSPGSTSSYEQYF NA many TRBJ2-7 TRBV28
TGTGCCAGCAGCCCCAGGGGGCCTAGCACAGATACGCAGTATTTT CASSPRGPSTDTQYF TRBD1 NA TRBJ2-3 TRBV5-4
TGCAGCGTTGAACTCCCCGGGACAGTGAACACCGGGGAGCTGTTTTTT CSVELPGTVNTGELFF TRBD1 NA TRBJ2-2 TRBV29-1
TGTGCCAGCAGCTTAGTGGCGGACAGTAGCAATCAGCCCCAGCATTTT CASSLVADSSNQPQHF NA NA TRBJ1-5 TRBV7-2
TGCAGCACCGATGGGGGGGAGCGGGGACCCTACAATGAGCAGTTCTTC CSTDGGERGPYNEQFF TRBD2 few TRBJ2-1 TRBV29-1
TGTGCCAGCAGCGTAGCTACAGGGTCGAGCTATGGCTACACCTTC CASSVATGSSYGYTF NA many TRBJ1-2 TRBV9
TGTGCCAGCAGTTGGCTAGCGGAAAACATTCAGTACTTC CASSWLAENIQYF TRBD2 few TRBJ2-4 TRBV2
TGTGCCAGTAGTATGATGGGCAGTCAGAACACCGGGGAGCTGTTTTTT CASSMMGSQNTGELFF NA many TRBJ2-2 TRBV19
TGTGCCAGCAGTTTCCAGCGGGAGGTGGGCGAGCAGTACTTC CASSFQREVGEQYF TRBD2 few TRBJ2-7 TRBV12-3/TRBV12-4
TGTGCCAGCAGTTTACCCGGGACAGGGGGCTACGAGCAGTACTTC CASSLPGTGGYEQYF TRBD1 many TRBJ2-7 TRBV28
TGCGCCAGCAGCCAGCAACCGGGACTAGCGGTTAACAATGAGCAGTTCTTC CASSQQPGLAVNNEQFF TRBD2 many TRBJ2-1 TRBV4-3
TGCGCCAGCAGTCTAGCGGGCGGAGACAATGAGCAGTTCTTC CASSLAGGDNEQFF TRBD2 few TRBJ2-1 TRBV5-1
TGTGCCAGCTCACCGGGCCGCCAAGAGACCCAGTACTTC CASSPGRQETQYF NA many TRBJ2-5 TRBV18
TGTGCCAGCAGCTTTTCAGATACGCAGTATTTT CASSFSDTQYF NA few TRBJ2-3 TRBV7-2
TGTGCCAGCAGTTACTTCGACAGAGGCACCGGGGAGCTGTTTTTT CASSYFDRGTGELFF NA many TRBJ2-2 TRBV6-2/TRBV6-3
TGTGCCAGCAGCCTCCGGGACTATGACGACGAGCAGTACTTC CASSLRDYDDEQYF TRBD2 few TRBJ2-7 TRBV7-9
TGTGCAAGTCGCTTCCCGACAGGGGCCGCTCCCAGCCCGGGCAATCAGCCCCAGCATTTT CASRFPTGAAPSPGNQPQHF NA many TRBJ1-5 TRBV12-2
TGCAGTGCTAGTGAGGGTATATCCACTATCTACGAGCAGTACTTC CSASEGISTIYEQYF NA many TRBJ2-7 TRBV20-1
TGTGCCACCTCCCCCGACAGGGTTCAGTACTTC CATSPDRVQYF TRBD1 many TRBJ2-5 TRBV6-2/TRBV6-3
TGTGCCAGCAGCTCGGACACCAGACAATTCTATGGCTACACCTTC CASSSDTRQFYGYTF NA NA TRBJ1-2 TRBV7-9
TGTGCCAGCAGCTTAGCGGAGAGGACAGATACGCAGTATTTT CASSLAERTDTQYF NA few TRBJ2-3 TRBV7-9
TGCAGCTACCTAAGTAGCGGGGCCCAGTACTTC CSYLSSGAQYF TRBD2 many TRBJ2-5 TRBV29-1